The 21 T cell receptor beta chains presented below share a single source sample, sequenced in a study of blood T cell repertoires in COVID-19. Some clones are missing from TCRdb's copy, which holds only in-frame ones; the method was immunoSEQ multiplex PCR. This sample carries around 250,000 clones, over 80% of them seen once, and the ten largest clones take 2.5% to 3.5%. Sequences were obtained from PBMCs or T cells enriched from blood (not recorded which). The receptors originated from a middle-aged woman who had been exposed to COVID-19.

The gene calls are TRBV3-1 (or the pseudogene TRBV3-2) and TRBJ2-3, with 9 bases matching TRBD2. CDR3 length: 16 amino acids. Germline CDR1 is LGHDT and CDR2 is YNNKEL (reference sequence). V lost 1 base and J lost 0; bases outside the gene matches: 2. The CDR3 region is CASSQGLAGSTDTQYF. The CDR3 DNA reads as TGTGCCAGCAGCCAAGGGCTAGCGGGGAGCACAGATACGCAGTATTTT.

The chain recombines TRBV5-5 with TRBJ2-7; 9 bases agree with TRBD2. The CDR3 has 16 residues. Germline V gene lookup returns CDR1 SGHKS and CDR2 YYEKEE (reference sequence). Unmatched junction bases numbered 14, after V lost 8 bases and J lost 2 bases. The CDR3 DNA reads TGTGCCAGTTACCCGACACCAGGACTAGCGACCTACGAGCAGTACGTC. Translation: CASYPTPGLATYEQYV.

This clone was detected only a few times. The chain is built from TRBV10-3 and TRBJ2-2; D not resolved. CDR1 ENHRY and CDR2 SYGVKD come from the germline V gene. The CDR3 contains 14 residues. Trimming removed 11 bases at V and 0 bases at J, with 13 bases between. CDR3 protein: CAAQQKSNTGELFF. The CDR3 DNA sequence: TGTGCCGCCCAACAGAAATCGAACACCGGGGAGCTGTTTTTT.

This sequence joins TRBV3-1 (or the pseudogene TRBV3-2) and TRBJ1-6; a weak D match, TRBD1 (5 bases). The CDR3 sequence is 16 residues long. Trimming took off 2 bases at V and 6 bases at J, with 14 bases between the two ends. Germline-derived CDR1 and CDR2 are LGHDT and YNNKEL (reference sequence). For the CDR3, the DNA is TGTGCCAGCAGCCAAACAACGAGCGGGGGTAATTCACCCCTCCACTTT. Residues: CASSQTTSGGNSPLHF.

Here the CDR3 reads CASSQPGLAVDTQYF. For the CDR3, the DNA is TGCGCCAGCAGCCAACCGGGACTAGCGGTAGATACGCAGTATTTT. This chain joins TRBV4-1 and TRBJ2-3; TRBD2 matches 11 bases. The ends lost 2 bases at V and 5 bases at J; junction bases unmatched: 3. The CDR3 consists of 15 residues. Per the germline V gene, CDR1 is MGHRA and CDR2 is YSYEKL.

The genes are TRBV6-5 and TRBJ2-5, with TRBD2 matching 7 bases. The germline gives CDR1 MNHEY, CDR2 SVGAGI. V lost 7 bases, J lost 6 bases, and 14 bases stayed unmatched. The CDR3 has 15 residues. Written as DNA, the CDR3 is TGTGCCAGCACCGCATGGGGGGGACTGCAGAAGACCCAGTACTTC. As protein: CASTAWGGLQKTQYF.

V usage is TRBV6-5 and J usage is TRBJ1-2; 7 bases are shared with TRBD1. V was pared by 10 bases and J by 8 bases, with 13 bases of the junction left unmatched. Germline-derived CDR1 and CDR2 are MNHEY and SVGAGI. The CDR3 is made up of 13 amino acids. The CDR3 sequence is CAIRQGLPLGYTF. The CDR3 DNA sequence: TGTGCCATACGACAGGGCCTACCATTGGGCTACACCTTC.

This chain connects TRBV7-8 to TRBJ1-4, with 7 bases fitting TRBD1. Trimming took 5 bases from V and 4 from J; bases not matched to a gene: 13. This CDR3 contains 17 residues. From germline, CDR1 is SGHVS and CDR2 FQNEAQ. The CDR3 loop reads CASSTQKNRGINEKLFF. The DNA for the CDR3 is TGTGCCAGCAGCACACAAAAAAACAGGGGTATTAATGAAAAACTGTTTTTT.

The V gene is TRBV19, the J gene TRBJ2-3; tentative D call: TRBD2 (7 bases). Germline V gene lookup returns CDR1 LNHDA and CDR2 SQIVND (reference sequence). The V end lost 5 bases, the J end lost 1 base, and 13 bases lay between the germline ends. The CDR3 consists of 15 residues. CDR3: CASSDHGGRTDTQYF. Written as DNA, the CDR3 is TGTGCCAGTAGTGACCACGGGGGGCGCACAGATACGCAGTATTTT.

The V and J genes are TRBV2 and TRBJ1-2; D remains unclear. The CDR3 spans 15 residues. V was trimmed by 6 bases and J by 3 bases, leaving 17 bases between them. Germline CDR1 reads SNHLY; CDR2 reads FYNNEI. CDR3 nucleotide sequence: TGTGCCAGCAGCCCCGTGACGTTGAGGGACTATGGCTACACCTTC. This encodes CASSPVTLRDYGYTF.

The chain recombines TRBV4-2 with TRBJ1-2; D gene unclear. The CDR3 consists of 16 residues. V was pared by 1 base and J by 4 bases, with 16 bases between. Germline-derived CDR1 and CDR2 are LGHNA and YNFKEQ. The chain's CDR3 is CASSQGEGFFIYGYTF. The DNA of the CDR3 is TGTGCCAGCAGCCAAGGGGAGGGATTTTTCATCTATGGCTACACCTTC.

CDR3 sequence reads: CASSQGGGAGEKLFF. CDR3 sequence (DNA): TGTGCCAGCAGCCAAGGTGGAGGGGCTGGGGAAAAACTGTTTTTT. The chain has TRBV3-1 (or the pseudogene TRBV3-2) and TRBJ1-4, with a possible D match to TRBD1 (5 bases). Germline-derived CDR1 and CDR2 are LGHDT and YNNKEL (reference sequence). CDR3 size: 15 residues. V dropped 1 base and J dropped 8 bases, with 14 bases sitting between them.

This CDR3 reads CASSFERGVKADTQYF. CDR3 DNA sequence: TGTGCCAGCAGCTTTGAGCGGGGGGTGAAGGCAGATACGCAGTATTTT. The genes are TRBV5-6 and TRBJ2-3; 9 positions agree with TRBD2. This CDR3 has 16 amino acids. J lost 4 bases, V lost 2 bases, and 8 bases had no gene match. Germline V CDR1 and CDR2: SGHDT, YYEEEE.

The gene calls are TRBV28 and TRBJ2-2, with 9 bases that match TRBD2. V dropped 7 bases and J dropped 6; count of bases not matched to a gene: 6. The CDR3 runs 14 residues. Germline V gene data show CDR1 as MDHEN and CDR2 as SYDVKM. The chain's CDR3 is CASTVSGSSGELFF. DNA of the CDR3: TGTGCCAGCACCGTTAGCGGGAGCTCCGGGGAGCTGTTTTTT. Based on the CDR3 plus reference TRBV28 and TRBJ2-2, the full variable domain is DVKVTQSSRYLVKRTGEKVFLECVQDMDHENMFWYRQDPGLGLRLIYFSYDVKMKEKGDIPEGYSVSREKKERFSLILESASTNQTSMYLCASTVSGSSGELFFGEGSRLTVL.

Here the CDR3 reads CASSPGRARGTGANVLTF. CDR3 coding DNA: TGCGCCAGCAGCCCGGGCAGGGCCCGAGGAACTGGGGCCAACGTCCTGACTTTC. The genes are TRBV4-1 and TRBJ2-6; D might be TRBD1 (5 bases). Trimming stripped 4 bases from V and 2 bases from J, with 18 bases between. This CDR3 comprises 18 residues. The germline CDR1 and CDR2 sequences are MGHRA and YSYEKL.

J is TRBJ2-2 and V is TRBV11-2, with 11 positions matching TRBD1. V was pared by 2 bases and J by 4 bases, with 9 bases of the junction left unmatched. CDR3 length equals 18 residues. CDR1 SGHAT and CDR2 FQNNGV come from the germline V gene. CDR3 amino acids: CASSLFLWDRGITGELFF. CDR3 nucleotides: TGTGCCAGCAGCTTATTTTTATGGGACAGGGGGATCACCGGGGAGCTGTTTTTT.

The rearrangement links TRBV4-3 to TRBJ2-6; D might be TRBD2 (5 bases). Germline-derived CDR1 and CDR2 are LGHNA and YSLEER. The CDR3 spans 16 residues. The V and J ends lost 1 base and 0 bases respectively, with 7 bases between them. The CDR3, as DNA: TGCGCCAGCAGCCAAGTCCGGGACTCTGGGGCCAACGTCCTGACTTTC. Residues: CASSQVRDSGANVLTF.

The V and J genes are TRBV7-2 and TRBJ2-1, with 8 bases lining up with TRBD1. Germline V gives CDR1 SGHTA, CDR2 FQGNSA. V lost 5 bases and J lost 3; bases outside the gene matches: 3. The CDR3 sequence is 14 residues long. CDR3 sequence (DNA): TGTGCCAGCAGCGTTGACAGGGGCTACAATGAGCAGTTCTTC. As protein: CASSVDRGYNEQFF.

The chain is built from TRBV19 and TRBJ2-3, with 12 bases fitting TRBD2. The CDR3 totals 16 residues. Germline lookup yields CDR1 LNHDA and CDR2 SQIVND (reference sequence). After removal of 5 bases from V and 4 bases from J, the junction contained 7 bases not matched to a gene. The chain's CDR3 is CASSSLAGGPSDTQYF. The CDR3 DNA sequence: TGTGCCAGTAGTTCCCTAGCGGGAGGGCCCTCAGATACGCAGTATTTT.

V and J are TRBV18 and TRBJ1-5, with D perhaps matching TRBD1 (5 bases). This CDR3 comprises 17 residues. V dropped 2 bases and J dropped 1 base, with 15 bases sitting between them. Per the germline V gene, CDR1 is KGHSH and CDR2 is LQKENI. The CDR3 is CASSPIKSGRSNQPQHF. The CDR3 DNA follows: TGTGCCAGCTCACCAATAAAGTCAGGGCGAAGCAATCAGCCCCAGCATTTT.

The chain carries TRBV12-3 or TRBV12-4 and TRBJ1-1; D uncertain. The CDR3 covers 12 residues. V lost 5 bases and J lost 8, with 12 bases in between. The CDR3 DNA sequence: TGTGCCAGCAGTCACACACCCTGGGAAGCTTTCTTT. Translated, it gives CASSHTPWEAFF.